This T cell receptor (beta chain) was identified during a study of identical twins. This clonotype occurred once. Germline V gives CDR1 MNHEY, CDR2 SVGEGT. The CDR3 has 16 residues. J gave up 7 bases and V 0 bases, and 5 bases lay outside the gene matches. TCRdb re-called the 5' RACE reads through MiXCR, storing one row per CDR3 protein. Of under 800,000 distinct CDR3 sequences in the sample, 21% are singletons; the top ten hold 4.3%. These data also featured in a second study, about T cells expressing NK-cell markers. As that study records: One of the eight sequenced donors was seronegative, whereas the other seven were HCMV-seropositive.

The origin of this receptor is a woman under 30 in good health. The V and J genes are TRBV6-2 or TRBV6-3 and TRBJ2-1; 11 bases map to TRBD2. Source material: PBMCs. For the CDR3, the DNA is TGTGCCAGCAGTTACTCGCAACTAGCGGGAGCTAATGAGCAGTTCTTC. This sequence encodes CASSYSQLAGANEQFF.